Below, 11 T cell receptor beta chains from the same sample are listed, as sequenced in a study of T cell responses to AZD1222 COVID-19 vaccine. The repertoire was sequenced with immunoSEQ multiplex PCR; TCRdb's copy has only in-frame clones and lacks some. This table has 110,000 to 150,000 clones, 75% to 90% appearing once. The source was peripheral blood, collected on day 0 of AZD1222 vaccination. These receptors were taken from an adult in good health.

The chain links TRBV3-1 (or the pseudogene TRBV3-2) to TRBJ1-4; D is ambiguous. The CDR3 length is 13 residues. Germline CDR1 and CDR2: LGHDT and YNNKEL (reference sequence). Trimming removed 6 bases at V and 8 bases at J, with 13 bases between. This CDR3 is CASSPARREKLFF. CDR3 DNA: TGTGCCAGCAGTCCTGCCCGCCGAGAAAAACTGTTTTTT.

This rearrangement joins TRBV6-5 to TRBJ1-1, with TRBD1 matching 7 bases. Germline V lookup: CDR1 MNHEY, CDR2 SVGAGI. This CDR3 spans 14 amino acids. V was clipped by 7 bases and J by 1 base; unmatched bases: 6. The CDR3 is CASTNRGRNTEAFF. CDR3 DNA sequence: TGTGCCAGCACTAATAGGGGGCGGAACACTGAAGCTTTCTTT.

The gene calls are TRBV5-1 and TRBJ2-3, with D possibly TRBD1 on 6 matching bases. There are 15 residues in the CDR3. Trimming pared 2 bases from V and 4 bases from J, leaving 14 bases between. Germline CDR1 and CDR2: SGHRS and YFSETQ. The CDR3 DNA is TGCGCCAGCAGCTTTAACAGGGATTTGGCAGATACGCAGTATTTT. It codes for CASSFNRDLADTQYF.

V and J are TRBV19 and TRBJ1-1; no firm D call. The ends were cut back, 1 base at V and 11 bases at J, with 20 bases in the middle. The germline V gene encodes CDR1 LNHDA and CDR2 SQIVND (reference sequence). There are 15 residues in the CDR3. The CDR3 loop is CASSIVSGGIARAFF. DNA for the CDR3: TGTGCCAGTAGTATAGTATCGGGAGGGATCGCTCGGGCTTTCTTT.

This clone has more than one count but fewer than ten. Other DNA sequences in this sample translate to the same CDR3. The chain employs TRBV3-1 (or the pseudogene TRBV3-2) and TRBJ2-7, with TRBD2 identical over 13 bases. The CDR3 runs to 14 residues. The germline V gene encodes CDR1 LGHDT and CDR2 YNNKEL (reference sequence). Trimming took 4 bases from V and 3 from J; bases not matched to a gene: 0. Here the CDR3 reads CASSRTSGSYEQYF. CDR3 in DNA: TGTGCCAGCAGCCGGACTAGCGGGAGCTACGAGCAGTACTTC.

In DNA, the CDR3 is TGTGCCAGCAGCGTAACAGGGTACACTGAAGCTTTCTTT. It encodes CASSVTGYTEAFF. The J gene is TRBJ1-1, the V gene TRBV7-9, with a tentative D call TRBD1 (6 bases). Trimming stripped 5 bases from V and 3 bases from J, with 10 bases between. CDR1 SEHNR and CDR2 FQNEAQ come from the germline V gene (reference sequence). CDR3 length equals 13 residues.

This chain joins TRBV29-1 and TRBJ2-1; D call uncertain. CDR3 length: 11 amino acids. Germline CDR1 SQVTM, CDR2 ANQGSEA. Trimming took off 6 bases at V and 5 bases at J, with 8 bases between the two ends. DNA for the CDR3: TGCAGCGTACTACTTAACAATGAGCAGTTCTTC. Translating gives CSVLLNNEQFF.

The J gene is TRBJ2-5, the V gene TRBV5-4; 9 nucleotides match TRBD2. V trimming: 4 bases; J trimming: 5 bases; junction bases outside the gene matches: 9. Germline lookup yields CDR1 SGHNT and CDR2 YYREEE (reference sequence). The CDR3 is made up of 15 amino acids. The DNA for the CDR3 is TGTGCCAGCAGCCGATTCAGCGGGGGGTGGGAGACCCAGTACTTC. This gives the protein CASSRFSGGWETQYF.

The gene calls are TRBV11-3 and TRBJ2-2, with D perhaps TRBD2 (5 bases). This CDR3 region has 17 residues. Trimming pared 0 bases from V and 3 bases from J, leaving 14 bases between. Per germline, CDR1 SGHNT and CDR2 YENEEA. CDR3 protein: CASSLDRGAPYTGELFF. CDR3 DNA sequence: TGTGCCAGCAGCTTAGATCGGGGAGCCCCATACACCGGGGAGCTGTTTTTT. Full variable domain (rest looked up from reference TRBV11-3 and TRBJ2-2): EAGVVQSPRYKIIEKKQPVAFWCNPISGHNTLYWYLQNLGQGPELLIRYENEEAVDDSQLPKDRFSAERLKGVDSTLKIQPAELGDSAVYLCASSLDRGAPYTGELFFGEGSRLTVL.

V usage is TRBV19 and J usage is TRBJ2-1; D remains unclear. The germline V gene encodes CDR1 LNHDA and CDR2 SQIVND (reference sequence). The CDR3 runs 17 residues. Between the trimmed V and J ends, which lost 3 bases and 8 bases, there was a span of 23 bases. The CDR3 nucleotides read TGTGCCAGTAGTATGGAGATTCCCCGTCCCACATACCATGAGCAGTTCTTC. Residues: CASSMEIPRPTYHEQFF.

The chain joins TRBV5-1 to TRBJ1-2; TRBD1 agrees at 9 bases. The CDR3 has 14 residues. Germline CDR1 and CDR2: SGHRS and YFSETQ. Unmatched junction bases numbered 5, after V lost 3 bases and J lost 5 bases. The CDR3 loop is CASSSWTGAYGYTF. The CDR3, as DNA: TGCGCCAGCAGCTCCTGGACAGGGGCGTATGGCTACACCTTC.